This T cell receptor (beta chain) comes out of a study of shared clonotypes between healthy human individuals. Losses at the gene ends were 0 bases for V and 0 bases for J; bases not matched to a gene: 4. There are 17 residues in the CDR3. Germline V lookup: CDR1 ENHRY, CDR2 SYGVKD. Per the original methods: As immunoSEQ supplied junction-only sequences (without quality scores), filtering differed. Only in-frame clones appear in the TCRdb table, and some are missing; sequencing was by immunoSEQ multiplex PCR. V and J calls and clone size are given by that table; D and trimming were obtained from the DNA. The table records hundreds of thousands of clones, 70% to 80% of them present only once.

The chain employs TRBV10-3 and TRBJ2-1; 8 nucleotides agree with TRBD2. The clonotype comes from a woman between 35 and 50 years old in good health. Some clones in this sample may be carry-over from other donors' samples. The sample taken for sequencing was PBMCs. The CDR3 DNA sequence: TGTGCCATCAGTGAGTCGGAAGCGGGGGACTCCTACAATGAGCAGTTCTTC. Protein product: CAISESEAGDSYNEQFF.